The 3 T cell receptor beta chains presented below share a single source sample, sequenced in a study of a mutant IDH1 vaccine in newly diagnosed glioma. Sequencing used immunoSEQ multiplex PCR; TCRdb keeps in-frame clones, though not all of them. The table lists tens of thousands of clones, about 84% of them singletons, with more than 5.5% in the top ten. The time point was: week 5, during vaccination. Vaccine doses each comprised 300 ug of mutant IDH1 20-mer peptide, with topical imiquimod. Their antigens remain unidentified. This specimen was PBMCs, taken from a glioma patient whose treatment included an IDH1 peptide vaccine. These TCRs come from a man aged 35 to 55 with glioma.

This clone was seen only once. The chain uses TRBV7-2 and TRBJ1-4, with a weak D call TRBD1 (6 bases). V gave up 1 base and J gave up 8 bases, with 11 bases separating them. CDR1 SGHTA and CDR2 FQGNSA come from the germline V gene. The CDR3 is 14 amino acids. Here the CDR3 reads CASSLDWGAEKLFF. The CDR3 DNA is TGTGCCAGCAGCTTAGACTGGGGGGCGGAAAAACTGTTTTTT.

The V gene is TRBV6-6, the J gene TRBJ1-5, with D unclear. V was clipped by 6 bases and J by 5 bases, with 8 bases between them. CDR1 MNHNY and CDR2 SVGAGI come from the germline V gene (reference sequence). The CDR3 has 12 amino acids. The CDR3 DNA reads TGTGCCAGCAGCAACGGCCATCAGCCCCAGCATTTT. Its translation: CASSNGHQPQHF.

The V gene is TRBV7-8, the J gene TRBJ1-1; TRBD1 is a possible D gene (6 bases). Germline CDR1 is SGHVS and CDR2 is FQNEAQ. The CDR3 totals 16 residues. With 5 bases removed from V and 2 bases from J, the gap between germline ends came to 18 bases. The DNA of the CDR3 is TGTGCCAGCAGCCGAGAGGGGGGATTAAGAAACACTGAAGCTTTCTTT. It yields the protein CASSREGGLRNTEAFF.